This TCR beta chain was identified during a study of blood T cell repertoires in COVID-19. Study details: Acute and convalescent COVID-19 specimens originated in the United States, Italy and Spain.

Germline CDR1 and CDR2: KGHSH and LQKENI. J lost 5 bases, V lost 5 bases, and 2 bases had no gene match. The CDR3 extends over 13 amino acids. TCRdb's table, derived via immunoSEQ multiplex PCR, lists solely in-frame clones and lacks some. The sample gives about 240,000 clones, 86% of which show up once; around 6.5% is in the top ten. This chain links TRBV18 with TRBJ2-3, with 9 bases aligning to TRBD1. The sequence derives from a man in his fifties or sixties with acute or convalescent COVID-19. The sample was peripheral blood. CDR3 nucleotides: TGTGCCAGCTCAAAGGACAGGGGAGATACGCAGTATTTT. As protein: CASSKDRGDTQYF.